These 13 T cell receptor beta chains originate from one sample sequenced in a study of low-dose radiotherapy and immunotherapy resistance in tumors. Time point indicated: after trial treatment. Treatment in this sample: LDRT plus nivolumab, ipilimumab, low-dose cyclophosphamide and aspirin (RACIN trial). Primers used for first-strand cDNA, a TRAV- and TRBV-specific set, covered both alpha and beta chains. TCRs were put through approximately 21 PCR cycles of amplification with Phusion. A constant-region primer and the V-primer adapter served as the primer pair. TCRdb re-derived calls from the reads in MiXCR, one entry per CDR3 protein. Of fewer than 110,000 distinct CDR3 sequences detected, 20% to 25% appear once; the ten largest clones hold over 4%. The sequencing used PBMCs, collected after low-dose radiotherapy plus immunotherapy. Every receptor here comes from a male donor with prostate cancer.

This clonotype was observed many times. V and J are TRBV10-2 and TRBJ1-5; D not resolved. V lost 2 bases and J 9 bases, leaving 17 bases between the germline ends. This CDR3 has 15 residues. In germline, CDR1 is WSHSY, CDR2 SAAADI. Here the CDR3 reads CASSEPDGVVRPQHF. The CDR3 nucleotides read TGCGCCAGCAGTGAGCCGGACGGGGTAGTCAGGCCCCAGCATTTT.

This clonotype was counted many times. The genes are TRBV7-9 and TRBJ1-4, with 11 bases lining up with TRBD1. This CDR3 has 18 amino acids. Trimming removed 4 bases from V and 6 bases from J; junction bases left unmatched: 13. Germline CDR1 and CDR2: SEHNR and FQNEAQ (reference sequence). The CDR3 is CASSSPNRMDRGHEKLFF. The CDR3 DNA is TGTGCCAGCAGCTCACCGAATAGAATGGACAGGGGGCATGAAAAACTGTTTTTT.

This clonotype was counted many times. This chain links TRBV7-9 with TRBJ2-2; TRBD2 matches at 8 bases. The J segment lost 0 bases and the V segment lost 5 bases, leaving 5 bases of the junction unmatched. Per the germline V gene, CDR1 is SEHNR and CDR2 is FQNEAQ (reference sequence). CDR3 length equals 16 residues. CDR3 region: CASSHFSGANTGELFF. DNA for the CDR3: TGTGCCAGCAGCCACTTTAGCGGGGCGAACACCGGGGAGCTGTTTTTT.

In this sample, this clonotype turned up a few times. DNA of the CDR3: TGTGCCAGCGTCGTTCTAAGAGCTATCACTGAAGCTTTCTTT. Encoded protein: CASVVLRAITEAFF. This chain uses TRBV6-2 or TRBV6-3 with TRBJ1-1; D remains unclear. The CDR3 consists of 14 residues. V lost 8 bases to trimming and J lost 4 bases, with 17 bases between them. Germline-derived CDR1 and CDR2 are MNHEY and SVGEGT.

The chain couples TRBV4-2 to TRBJ2-7; D is unclear. The length of the CDR3 is 14 residues. Germline CDR1 LGHNA, CDR2 YNFKEQ. V lost 0 bases and J 2 bases, leaving 8 bases between the germline ends. The CDR3 here is CASSQDPKAYEQYF. DNA of the CDR3: TGTGCCAGCAGCCAAGATCCTAAAGCCTACGAGCAGTACTTC.

This clonotype was detected a few times. This chain joins TRBV5-4 and TRBJ1-2; D might be TRBD1 (6 bases). V dropped 1 base and J dropped 2 bases, with 9 bases sitting between them. CDR1 and CDR2 from the germline V gene are SGHNT and YYREEE (reference sequence). The CDR3 is made up of 14 amino acids. The CDR3 loop reads CASSLQQGNYGYTF. The CDR3 DNA reads as TGTGCCAGCAGCTTGCAACAGGGAAACTATGGCTACACCTTC.

The rearrangement joins TRBV5-1 to TRBJ1-1; no firm D call. The CDR3 is made up of 12 amino acids. The V gene lost 4 bases and the J gene lost 6 bases, with 10 bases spanning the gap. CDR1 is SGHRS and CDR2 is YFSETQ in the germline V gene. CDR3: CASSQDSAEAFF. As DNA, the CDR3 is TGCGCCAGCAGCCAGGACTCAGCTGAAGCTTTCTTT.

As to this clonotype: Since a far larger clone is one base different, this is likely a read error. V is TRBV11-1 and J is TRBJ2-3; 9 bases agree with TRBD2. CDR1 and CDR2 from the germline V gene are SGHAT and FQDESV (reference sequence). This CDR3 is 15 amino acids long. Written as DNA, the CDR3 is TGCAGCATTGACGAGGGCGGGGGGGCCTCAGATACGCAGTATTTT. Amino acids: CSIDEGGGASDTQYF.

V usage is TRBV2 and J usage is TRBJ1-1; D unclear. The CDR3 has 12 residues. V lost 7 bases and J 3 bases, leaving 9 bases between the germline ends. The germline V gene has CDR1 SNHLY and CDR2 FYNNEI. DNA for the CDR3: TGTGCCAGCAAGATGCGGGACACTGAAGCTTTCTTT. Translated: CASKMRDTEAFF.

The J gene is TRBJ2-3, the V gene TRBV5-1; TRBD1 or TRBD2 may be the D gene (5 bases each). The CDR3 length is 16 residues. V lost 2 bases to trimming and J lost 1 base, with 14 bases between them. CDR1 and CDR2 from the germline V gene are SGHRS and YFSETQ. CDR3 sequence reads: CASSLLGRRGTDTQYF. DNA for the CDR3: TGCGCCAGCAGCTTATTGGGGCGGCGGGGCACAGATACGCAGTATTTT.

This clonotype was picked up many times. The V gene is TRBV18, the J gene TRBJ1-4, with TRBD1 identical over 7 bases. J was trimmed by 0 bases and V by 6 bases; bases with no gene match: 7. The CDR3 loop spans 16 amino acids. In germline, CDR1 is KGHSH, CDR2 LQKENI. The CDR3 DNA is TGTGCCAGCTCGCCGAACGGACAGGCAACTAATGAAAAACTGTTTTTT. It yields the protein CASSPNGQATNEKLFF. The variable domain in full, completed from reference TRBV18 and TRBJ1-4, reads NAGVMQNPRHLVRRRGQEARLRCSPMKGHSHVYWYRQLPEEGLKFMVYLQKENIIDESGMPKERFSAEFPKEGPSILRIQQVVRGDSAAYFCASSPNGQATNEKLFFGSGTQLSVL.

This clonotype occurred many times. The J gene is TRBJ1-4, the V gene TRBV5-4, with 12 bases lining up with TRBD1. Unmatched junction bases numbered 6, after V lost 4 bases and J lost 8 bases. The CDR3 length is 15 residues. Germline V lookup: CDR1 SGHNT, CDR2 YYREEE (reference sequence). CDR3 bases: TGTGCCAGCAGCGTCCCGGGACAGGGGGCAGAAAAACTGTTTTTT. This encodes CASSVPGQGAEKLFF.

Turning to this clonotype: This probably arose from a read error, given a far larger clone one base away. The chain uses TRBV7-2 and TRBJ2-1; maybe TRBD1 (6 bases). Germline V CDR1 and CDR2: SGHTA, FQGNSA. This CDR3 spans 16 amino acids. V was trimmed by 5 bases and J by 13 bases, leaving 27 bases between them. Here the CDR3 reads CASSLIPQGRQETQFF. CDR3 DNA sequence: TGTGCCAGCAGCCTAATACCGCAGGGGCGGCAAGAGACCCAGTTCTTC.